A selection of T cell receptor beta chains follows, all from one sample in a study of vaccination and CD4 T cells after COVID-19. These TCRs are of unknown antigen specificity. TCRdb independently ran MiXCR on the PCR reads; one entry per CDR3 protein. The repertoire consists of fewer than 9,000 distinct CDR3 sequences, with roughly three fifths occurring once and the leading ten covering over 20%. Sequenced: CD4+ T cells from blood, cultured in vitro. All receptors come from a human donor who had recovered from COVID-19. Both conserved end residues are part of each CDR3. Each record gives: V gene, clone size, J gene, D gene, CDR3 length, CDR3 DNA, CDR3 protein. A D gene is named only where the DNA matches it firmly. The size entry is marked missing in some rows and otherwise reads once, few, many or a size class.

V gene: TRBV15; clone size: few; J gene: TRBJ2-1; D gene: .; CDR3 length: 15; CDR3 DNA: TGTGCCACCAGCAGAGATATCGGCACCTACAATGAGCAGTTCTTC; CDR3 protein: CATSRDIGTYNEQFF
V gene: TRBV7-9; clone size: once; J gene: TRBJ1-6; D gene: .; CDR3 length: 14; CDR3 DNA: TGTGCCAGCAGCCCCATTCAGGGGAATTCACCCCTCCACTTT; CDR3 protein: CASSPIQGNSPLHF
V gene: TRBV12-3/TRBV12-4; clone size: once; J gene: TRBJ2-2; D gene: .; CDR3 length: 14; CDR3 DNA: TGTGCCAGCAGTTTGGAACCGAACACCGGGGGGCTGTTTTTT; CDR3 protein: CASSLEPNTGGLFF
V gene: TRBV28; clone size: .; J gene: TRBJ1-2; D gene: .; CDR3 length: 14; CDR3 DNA: TGTGCCAGCAGGTCGCCGGGGGCCAACTATGGCTACACCTTC; CDR3 protein: CASRSPGANYGYTF
V gene: TRBV7-2; clone size: few; J gene: TRBJ2-7; D gene: .; CDR3 length: 14; CDR3 DNA: TGTGCCAGCAGCTTAAGGGGGCCAGCGGGTGAGCAGTACTTC; CDR3 protein: CASSLRGPAGEQYF
V gene: TRBV7-9; clone size: .; J gene: TRBJ2-3; D gene: TRBD1; CDR3 length: 16; CDR3 DNA: TGTGCCAGCAGCTCCCGGGACAGGGGGCCTAAAGATACGCAGTATTTT; CDR3 protein: CASSSRDRGPKDTQYF
V gene: TRBV20-1; clone size: .; J gene: TRBJ2-4; D gene: TRBD1; CDR3 length: 12; CDR3 DNA: TGCAGTGCTAGGGACAGGGTTTACATTCAGTACTTC; CDR3 protein: CSARDRVYIQYF
V gene: TRBV7-9; clone size: large; J gene: TRBJ1-2; D gene: .; CDR3 length: 15; CDR3 DNA: TGTGCCAGCAGCTCGAACCCGGGAGGGCTAAAGGGCTACACCTTC; CDR3 protein: CASSSNPGGLKGYTF
V gene: TRBV12-3/TRBV12-4; clone size: .; J gene: TRBJ1-2; D gene: .; CDR3 length: 13; CDR3 DNA: TGTGCCAGCAGTTATCAAGGAAACTATGGCTACACCTTC; CDR3 protein: CASSYQGNYGYTF
V gene: TRBV20-1; clone size: .; J gene: TRBJ1-2; D gene: .; CDR3 length: 13; CDR3 DNA: TGCAGTGCTCAAGCCGACAGAGTCTATGGCTACACCTTC; CDR3 protein: CSAQADRVYGYTF
V gene: TRBV7-2; clone size: .; J gene: TRBJ1-2; D gene: .; CDR3 length: 14; CDR3 DNA: TGTGCCAGCAGCCCTTCCGGAAACGGGTATGGCTACACCTTC; CDR3 protein: CASSPSGNGYGYTF
V gene: TRBV11-2; clone size: .; J gene: TRBJ1-2; D gene: .; CDR3 length: 13; CDR3 DNA: TGCGCCAGCAGCCAAAAGGGGGGAGCTGGCTACACCTTC; CDR3 protein: CASSQKGGAGYTF
V gene: TRBV7-2; clone size: .; J gene: TRBJ2-2; D gene: TRBD2; CDR3 length: 16; CDR3 DNA: TGTGCCAGCAGCCCGAGACTAGCGGGAGTCACCGGGGAGCTGTTTTTT; CDR3 protein: CASSPRLAGVTGELFF
V gene: TRBV2; clone size: few; J gene: TRBJ1-2; D gene: .; CDR3 length: 17; CDR3 DNA: TGTGCCAGCAGTGAAGCCCCCCTCGGAGGAGGACCCTATGGCTACACCTTC; CDR3 protein: CASSEAPLGGGPYGYTF
V gene: TRBV11-2; clone size: .; J gene: TRBJ1-2; D gene: .; CDR3 length: 15; CDR3 DNA: TGTGCCAGCAGCTTCGGCGGCCCAATGAACTATGGCTACACCTTC; CDR3 protein: CASSFGGPMNYGYTF
V gene: TRBV20-1; clone size: .; J gene: TRBJ2-7; D gene: .; CDR3 length: 14; CDR3 DNA: TGCAGTGCTCCCTACCCCGCCTCGTCTGTCGAGCAGTACTTC; CDR3 protein: CSAPYPASSVEQYF
V gene: TRBV25-1; clone size: .; J gene: TRBJ2-3; D gene: TRBD2; CDR3 length: 14; CDR3 DNA: TGTGCCAGCAGTGGGACTAGCGGGAGAGATACGCAGTATTTT; CDR3 protein: CASSGTSGRDTQYF
V gene: TRBV6-1; clone size: .; J gene: TRBJ1-1; D gene: .; CDR3 length: 14; CDR3 DNA: TGTGCCAGTAATCCGGGCAGAGAGAACACTGAAGCTTTCTTT; CDR3 protein: CASNPGRENTEAFF
V gene: TRBV6-2/TRBV6-3; clone size: .; J gene: TRBJ1-3; D gene: .; CDR3 length: 13; CDR3 DNA: TGTGCCAGCAGCTACTCCCCGGAAAGGACCATATATTTT; CDR3 protein: CASSYSPERTIYF
V gene: TRBV7-6; clone size: .; J gene: TRBJ1-3; D gene: .; CDR3 length: 13; CDR3 DNA: TGTGCCAGCAGCTTGAGTCGTGGAAACACCATATATTTT; CDR3 protein: CASSLSRGNTIYF
V gene: TRBV10-3; clone size: .; J gene: TRBJ1-2; D gene: .; CDR3 length: 13; CDR3 DNA: TGTGCCATCAGTGAAGAGGGGCGGTGGGGCTACACCTTC; CDR3 protein: CAISEEGRWGYTF
V gene: TRBV11-3; clone size: .; J gene: TRBJ2-1; D gene: TRBD2; CDR3 length: 15; CDR3 DNA: TGTGCCAGCAGCCATAGCGGGACCCTTGGGAATGAGCAGTTCTTC; CDR3 protein: CASSHSGTLGNEQFF
V gene: TRBV12-3/TRBV12-4; clone size: large; J gene: TRBJ1-1; D gene: .; CDR3 length: 12; CDR3 DNA: TGTGCCAGCCGATCAGTTCCCGCTGAAGCTTTCTTT; CDR3 protein: CASRSVPAEAFF
V gene: TRBV24-1; clone size: .; J gene: TRBJ1-5; D gene: TRBD1; CDR3 length: 16; CDR3 DNA: TGTGCCACCAGTGACGGGACAGGGGTGGGCAATCAGCCCCAGCATTTT; CDR3 protein: CATSDGTGVGNQPQHF
V gene: TRBV19; clone size: .; J gene: TRBJ1-2; D gene: TRBD1; CDR3 length: 13; CDR3 DNA: TGTGCCAGTAGTATTGGGGGACAGTATGGCTACACCTTC; CDR3 protein: CASSIGGQYGYTF
V gene: TRBV11-3; clone size: .; J gene: TRBJ2-5; D gene: .; CDR3 length: 14; CDR3 DNA: TGTGCCAGCAGCTTGATCAGGGGAGAAGAGACCCAGTACTTC; CDR3 protein: CASSLIRGEETQYF
V gene: TRBV2; clone size: .; J gene: TRBJ2-1; D gene: TRBD2; CDR3 length: 13; CDR3 DNA: TGTGCCAGCAGTGGGGCGGGGGGGCTAAAGCAGTTCTTC; CDR3 protein: CASSGAGGLKQFF
V gene: TRBV6-1; clone size: .; J gene: TRBJ2-2; D gene: .; CDR3 length: 18; CDR3 DNA: TGTGCCAGCAGCCGGCAGGCGGGTAGTGGGGGCGGCACCGGGGAGCTGTTTTTT; CDR3 protein: CASSRQAGSGGGTGELFF
V gene: TRBV24-1; clone size: few; J gene: TRBJ2-3; D gene: TRBD1; CDR3 length: 17; CDR3 DNA: TGTGCCACCAGTGATCCCGGGACAGGAACGAGCACAGATACGCAGTATTTT; CDR3 protein: CATSDPGTGTSTDTQYF
V gene: TRBV19; clone size: few; J gene: TRBJ2-7; D gene: .; CDR3 length: 14; CDR3 DNA: TGTGCCAGTAGTAGCGGGCAGGGGCCCCGCGAGCAGTACTTC; CDR3 protein: CASSSGQGPREQYF
V gene: TRBV7-2; clone size: .; J gene: TRBJ2-7; D gene: .; CDR3 length: 13; CDR3 DNA: TGTGCCAGCAGCTTTGGCAGGAACTACGAGCAGTACTTC; CDR3 protein: CASSFGRNYEQYF
V gene: TRBV11-1; clone size: .; J gene: TRBJ1-4; D gene: TRBD1; CDR3 length: 12; CDR3 DNA: TGTGCCAGCAGCTTGCGGGCAGGGGGACTGTTTTTT; CDR3 protein: CASSLRAGGLFF
V gene: TRBV29-1; clone size: .; J gene: TRBJ2-1; D gene: TRBD2; CDR3 length: 11; CDR3 DNA: TGCAGCGTTGAAGCCAGCGGGAGTCTGTTCTTC; CDR3 protein: CSVEASGSLFF
V gene: TRBV11-3; clone size: once; J gene: TRBJ1-1; D gene: .; CDR3 length: 16; CDR3 DNA: TGTGCCAGCAGCTGGCCACAGGGACGCAAGAACACTGAAGCTTTCTTT; CDR3 protein: CASSWPQGRKNTEAFF
V gene: TRBV12-5; clone size: .; J gene: TRBJ2-3; D gene: .; CDR3 length: 11; CDR3 DNA: TGTGCTAGTGGTTTGGAGGTTGGGCAGTATTTT; CDR3 protein: CASGLEVGQYF
V gene: TRBV11-2; clone size: few; J gene: TRBJ2-3; D gene: TRBD2; CDR3 length: 15; CDR3 DNA: TGTGCCAGCAGCTTGCTCGAGCGGGAGAGGGGTACGCAGTATTTT; CDR3 protein: CASSLLERERGTQYF
V gene: TRBV20-1; clone size: .; J gene: TRBJ2-5; D gene: .; CDR3 length: 12; CDR3 DNA: TGCAGTGCTAGAGCCCCTGGGGAGACCCAGTACTTC; CDR3 protein: CSARAPGETQYF
V gene: TRBV20-1; clone size: .; J gene: TRBJ2-5; D gene: .; CDR3 length: 13; CDR3 DNA: TGCAGTGCTAGCAGGGGTAGCCAAGAGACCCAGTACTTC; CDR3 protein: CSASRGSQETQYF
V gene: TRBV7-2; clone size: .; J gene: TRBJ1-1; D gene: TRBD1; CDR3 length: 16; CDR3 DNA: TGTGCCAGCAGCTCCTCAGGGGGGACAGGGAAATCTGAAGCTTTCTTT; CDR3 protein: CASSSSGGTGKSEAFF
V gene: TRBV27; clone size: .; J gene: TRBJ1-1; D gene: .; CDR3 length: 13; CDR3 DNA: TGTGCCAGCATCGGTGCCTTATCATCTGAAGCTTTCTTT; CDR3 protein: CASIGALSSEAFF
V gene: TRBV6-4; clone size: .; J gene: TRBJ2-2; D gene: TRBD1; CDR3 length: 13; CDR3 DNA: TGTGCCAGTCGGGACAGGGCCACCGGGGAGCTGTTTTTT; CDR3 protein: CASRDRATGELFF
V gene: TRBV6-2/TRBV6-3; clone size: .; J gene: TRBJ2-1; D gene: TRBD1; CDR3 length: 15; CDR3 DNA: TGTGCCAGCAGTTCCGGGACAGGGGGCTTAAATGAGCAGTTCTTC; CDR3 protein: CASSSGTGGLNEQFF
V gene: TRBV12-3/TRBV12-4; clone size: .; J gene: TRBJ1-2; D gene: .; CDR3 length: 12; CDR3 DNA: TGTGCCAGCAGTTTAAGGGACTATGGCTACACCTTC; CDR3 protein: CASSLRDYGYTF
V gene: TRBV5-4; clone size: .; J gene: TRBJ1-2; D gene: .; CDR3 length: 13; CDR3 DNA: TGTGCCAGCAGCAATCAGGGGAACTATGGCTACACCTTC; CDR3 protein: CASSNQGNYGYTF
V gene: TRBV6-1; clone size: .; J gene: TRBJ1-3; D gene: .; CDR3 length: 16; CDR3 DNA: TGTGCCAGCAGTGAAGGGTGGGGAATCTCTGGAAACACCATATATTTT; CDR3 protein: CASSEGWGISGNTIYF
V gene: TRBV19; clone size: once; J gene: TRBJ1-1; D gene: TRBD1; CDR3 length: 13; CDR3 DNA: TGTGCCAGTAGAGGAACAGGGGACACTGAAGCTTTCTTT; CDR3 protein: CASRGTGDTEAFF
V gene: TRBV6-1; clone size: .; J gene: TRBJ2-7; D gene: TRBD1; CDR3 length: 15; CDR3 DNA: TGTGCCAGCACACCGCGACAGGGGGCGTCCTACGAGCAGTACTTC; CDR3 protein: CASTPRQGASYEQYF
V gene: TRBV18; clone size: .; J gene: TRBJ2-7; D gene: .; CDR3 length: 14; CDR3 DNA: TGTGCCAGCTCACCACGAGGGACTGGGTACGAGCAGTACTTC; CDR3 protein: CASSPRGTGYEQYF
V gene: TRBV6-2/TRBV6-3; clone size: .; J gene: TRBJ2-5; D gene: TRBD2; CDR3 length: 12; CDR3 DNA: TGTGCCAGCCTTCGACTAGCCGGGACCCAGTACTTC; CDR3 protein: CASLRLAGTQYF
V gene: TRBV5-6; clone size: .; J gene: TRBJ1-2; D gene: .; CDR3 length: 15; CDR3 DNA: TGTGCCAGCAGCTTTGTCAGCGTGGGTAACTATGGCTACACCTTC; CDR3 protein: CASSFVSVGNYGYTF
V gene: TRBV11-3; clone size: .; J gene: TRBJ1-3; D gene: .; CDR3 length: 15; CDR3 DNA: TGTGCCAGCAGCTTAGGGACTTCGTCTGGAAACACCATATATTTT; CDR3 protein: CASSLGTSSGNTIYF
V gene: TRBV15; clone size: .; J gene: TRBJ2-1; D gene: TRBD2; CDR3 length: 15; CDR3 DNA: TGTGCCACCAGCAGAGGGCTAGCGGGAGTCAATGAGCAGTTCTTC; CDR3 protein: CATSRGLAGVNEQFF
V gene: TRBV19; clone size: .; J gene: TRBJ1-4; D gene: .; CDR3 length: 12; CDR3 DNA: TGTGCCAGTAGTCCCCGCAGGGAAAAACTGTTTTTT; CDR3 protein: CASSPRREKLFF
V gene: TRBV6-2/TRBV6-3; clone size: few; J gene: TRBJ2-1; D gene: .; CDR3 length: 14; CDR3 DNA: TGTGCCAGCAGCAGAACCGGGACTTCAGGAGAGCAGTTCTTC; CDR3 protein: CASSRTGTSGEQFF